The 15 T cell receptor beta chains given below trace back to one sample, sequenced in a study of post-analysis software for immune sequencing data. Study-level results: Patients used roughly five TRBV segments, including TRBV5-6, TRBV5-1 and TRBV20-1, more often than controls.

Tagging with unique molecular identifiers was a feature of the TCR beta cDNA libraries. One entry per CDR3 protein, called by TCRdb with MiXCR from the PCR reads. The sample carries 400,000 to 500,000 distinct CDR3 sequences, 30% to 45% recorded once. For these TCRs, the target antigens are not known. Sequencing used blood. The receptors shown here come from a girl aged 2-9 years with multiple sclerosis.

V gene TRBV9 combines with J gene TRBJ2-7, with 9 nucleotides matching TRBD1. Germline assignment: CDR1 SGDLS and CDR2 YYNGEE. V lost 3 bases and J lost 2; bases outside the gene matches: 6. The CDR3 runs to 15 residues. The CDR3 protein is CASSGGTGLAYEQYF. The DNA for the CDR3 is TGTGCCAGCAGCGGCGGGACAGGGCTTGCCTACGAGCAGTACTTC.

For the CDR3, the DNA is TGTGCCAGCAGTCTAAGCGGGGGAGCAGGAAGTGAGCAGTTCTTC. Translating gives CASSLSGGAGSEQFF. This chain links TRBV12-3 or TRBV12-4 with TRBJ2-1, with 8 bases lining up with TRBD2. The CDR3 extends over 15 amino acids. Trimming removed 5 bases from V and 9 bases from J; junction bases left unmatched: 12.

This chain links TRBV12-3 or TRBV12-4 with TRBJ2-1; D unresolved. The V end was cut by 3 bases, the J end by 9 bases, with 6 bases between. CDR3 length equals 11 residues. DNA for the CDR3: TGTGCCAGCAGTTTTCAGGTTGAGCAGTTCTTC. Translation: CASSFQVEQFF.

This clonotype was seen a handful of times. The rearrangement uses TRBV28 and TRBJ1-1, with 7 bases aligning to TRBD1. Germline CDR1 MDHEN, CDR2 SYDVKM. After removal of 6 bases from V and 4 bases from J, the junction contained 17 bases not matched to a gene. This CDR3 has 17 residues. CDR3 bases: TGTGCCAGCAGCCAAGGACAGGACCTTGAAAGGGGCACTGAAGCTTTCTTT. Translated: CASSQGQDLERGTEAFF.

The chain employs TRBV28 and TRBJ1-5; D is unresolved. Germline values: CDR1 MDHEN, CDR2 SYDVKM. The CDR3 loop spans 16 amino acids. V lost 4 bases and J 0 bases, leaving 13 bases between the germline ends. As DNA, the CDR3 is TGTGCCAGCAGTTCCTCGACGGGGTATAGCAATCAGCCCCAGCATTTT. Translated, it gives CASSSSTGYSNQPQHF.

This clonotype came up a few times. The chain is built from TRBV2 and TRBJ1-1; the D is unclear. CDR3 length: 12 residues. Germline loops: CDR1 SNHLY, CDR2 FYNNEI. V was clipped by 8 bases and J by 1 base, with 8 bases between them. In DNA form, the CDR3 reads TGTGCCAGCGGCGAGAGGAACACTGAAGCTTTCTTT. This translates into CASGERNTEAFF.

The chain joins TRBV7-9 to TRBJ2-7; D may be TRBD1 (6 bases). Germline values: CDR1 SEHNR, CDR2 FQNEAQ (reference sequence). CDR3 size: 15 residues. V lost 2 bases to trimming and J lost 2 bases, with 13 bases between them. CDR3 bases: TGTGCCAGCAGCTTAAAGGGCAGGGGTCCCTACGAGCAGTACTTC. Protein sequence: CASSLKGRGPYEQYF.

The rearrangement joins TRBV11-2 to TRBJ2-3; D is ambiguous. The CDR3 is 14 residues long. Germline V CDR1 and CDR2: SGHAT, FQNNGV. With 2 bases removed from V and 2 bases from J, the gap between germline ends came to 8 bases. The CDR3: CASSLLGPTDTQYF. The CDR3 region has the DNA TGTGCCAGCAGCTTATTAGGACCCACAGATACGCAGTATTTT.

This clonotype occurred a few times. V and J are TRBV28 and TRBJ2-1, with D possibly being TRBD2 (5 bases). The V end was cut by 6 bases, the J end by 0 bases, with 9 bases between. The germline V gene has CDR1 MDHEN and CDR2 SYDVKM. This CDR3 has 14 residues. Here the CDR3 DNA reads TGTGCCAGCAGCAAACTAGGCTCCTACAATGAGCAGTTCTTC. It encodes CASSKLGSYNEQFF. Using reference TRBV28 and TRBJ2-1 for the parts outside the CDR3, the full variable domain is DVKVTQSSRYLVKRTGEKVFLECVQDMDHENMFWYRQDPGLGLRLIYFSYDVKMKEKGDIPEGYSVSREKKERFSLILESASTNQTSMYLCASSKLGSYNEQFFGPGTRLTVL.

The genes are TRBV5-1 and TRBJ2-1, with 7 bases fitting TRBD2. This CDR3 has 16 amino acids. The V and J ends lost 1 base and 1 base, in that order; junction bases with no gene match: 5. Germline loops: CDR1 SGHRS, CDR2 YFSETQ. The DNA of the CDR3 is TGCGCCAGCAGCTTGAGGTTTAGCGGGTCCTACAATGAGCAGTTCTTC. Encoded protein: CASSLRFSGSYNEQFF.

The sample holds a few counts of this clonotype. This rearrangement joins TRBV20-1 to TRBJ2-7; TRBD1 aligns across 9 bases. V trimming: 5 bases; J trimming: 0 bases; junction bases outside the gene matches: 5. The length of the CDR3 is 14 residues. CDR1 and CDR2 (germline): DFQATT, SNEGSKA (reference sequence). The CDR3 reads CSARGQGGSYEQYF. CDR3 nucleotide sequence: TGCAGTGCTCGGGGACAGGGTGGCTCCTACGAGCAGTACTTC.

This clonotype came up once. The J gene is TRBJ1-3, the V gene TRBV15; a possible D gene is TRBD1 (5 bases). The CDR3 has 15 amino acids. V lost 8 bases and J lost 4, with 18 bases in between. Germline V CDR1 and CDR2: LNHNV, YYDKDF (reference sequence). The CDR3 coding sequence is TGTGCCACCGGGGCGCAGGCGGCCGGCGGAAACACCATATATTTT. Its translation is CATGAQAAGGNTIYF.

The V and J genes are TRBV6-6 and TRBJ2-5, with D possibly TRBD1 on 6 matching bases. The end of the DNA is better explained by TRBJ2-7, so the J call may be wrong. This CDR3 contains 15 residues. Germline lookup yields CDR1 MNHNY and CDR2 SVGAGI (reference sequence). The CDR3 DNA sequence: TGTGCCAGCAGTTACTCCCTCGACAGGACCGCCGAGCAGTACTTC. It specifies CASSYSLDRTAEQYF.

The sample holds a few counts of this clonotype. This sequence joins TRBV4-3 and TRBJ2-4, with TRBD2 matching 9 bases. The closer fit of TRBJ2-7 to the DNA end suggests the J call may be wrong. The CDR3 is made up of 15 amino acids. Germline V CDR1 and CDR2: LGHNA, YSLEER. The CDR3 loop is CASSQDASGKVEQYF. CDR3 nucleotide sequence: TGCGCCAGCAGCCAAGATGCTAGCGGGAAGGTCGAGCAGTACTTC.

V gene TRBV9 combines with J gene TRBJ1-1; tentative D call: TRBD1 (5 bases). The CDR3 is 14 amino acids. CDR1 is SGDLS and CDR2 is YYNGEE in the germline V gene. V lost 0 bases to trimming and J lost 1 base, with 7 bases between them. CDR3 bases: TGTGCCAGCAGCGTAGTCGACAGGAACACTGAAGCTTTCTTT. Encoded protein: CASSVVDRNTEAFF.